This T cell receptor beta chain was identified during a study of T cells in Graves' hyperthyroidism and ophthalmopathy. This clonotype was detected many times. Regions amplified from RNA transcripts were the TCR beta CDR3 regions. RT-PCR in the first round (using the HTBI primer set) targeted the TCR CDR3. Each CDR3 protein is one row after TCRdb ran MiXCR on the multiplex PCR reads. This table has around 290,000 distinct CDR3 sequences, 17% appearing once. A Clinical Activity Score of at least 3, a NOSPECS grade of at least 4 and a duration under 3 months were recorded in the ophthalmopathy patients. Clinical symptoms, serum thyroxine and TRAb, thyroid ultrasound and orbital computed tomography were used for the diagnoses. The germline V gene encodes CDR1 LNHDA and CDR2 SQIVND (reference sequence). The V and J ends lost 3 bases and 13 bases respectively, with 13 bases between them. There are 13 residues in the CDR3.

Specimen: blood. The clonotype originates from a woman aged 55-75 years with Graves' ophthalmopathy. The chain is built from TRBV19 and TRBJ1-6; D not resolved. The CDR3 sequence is CASSMKPVAPLHF. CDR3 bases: TGTGCCAGTAGTATGAAGCCGGTGGCGCCCCTCCACTTT. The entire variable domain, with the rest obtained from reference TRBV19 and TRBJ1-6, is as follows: DGGITQSPKYLFRKEGQNVTLSCEQNLNHDAMYWYRQDPGQGLRLIYYSQIVNDFQKGDIAEGYSVSREKKESFPLTVTSAQKNPTAFYLCASSMKPVAPLHFGNGTRLTVT.